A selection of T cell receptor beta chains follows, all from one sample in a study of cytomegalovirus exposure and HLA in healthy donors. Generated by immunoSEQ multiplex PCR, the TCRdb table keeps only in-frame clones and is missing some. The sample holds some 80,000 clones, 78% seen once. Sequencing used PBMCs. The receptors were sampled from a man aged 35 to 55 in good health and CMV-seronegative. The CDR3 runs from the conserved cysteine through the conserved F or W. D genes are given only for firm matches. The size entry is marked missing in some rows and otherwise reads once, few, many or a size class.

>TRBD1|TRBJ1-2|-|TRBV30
CAWRETGGYGYTF
TGTGCCTGGAGAGAGACAGGGGGCTATGGCTACACCTTC
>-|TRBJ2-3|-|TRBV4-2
CASSEGTSHTQYF
TGTGCCAGCAGCGAAGGGACTTCCCATACGCAGTATTTT
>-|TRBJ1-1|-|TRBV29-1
CSVAGGSREAFF
TGCAGCGTTGCGGGCGGGAGCAGGGAAGCTTTCTTT
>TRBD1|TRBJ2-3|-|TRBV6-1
CASSVGQGFTDTQYF
TGTGCCAGCAGTGTGGGACAGGGGTTCACAGATACGCAGTATTTT
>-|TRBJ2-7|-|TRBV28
CASYLKGNRYEQYF
TGTGCCAGCTATCTTAAGGGGAATAGGTACGAGCAGTACTTC
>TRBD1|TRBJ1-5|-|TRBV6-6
CASSPGQGINQPQHF
TGTGCCAGCAGCCCGGGACAGGGGATCAATCAGCCCCAGCATTTT
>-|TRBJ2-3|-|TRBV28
CASSLGSSTDTQYF
TGTGCCAGCAGTTTAGGGAGTTCCACAGATACGCAGTATTTT
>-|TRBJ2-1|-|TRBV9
CASSRCIPNEQFF
TGTGCCAGCAGCCGGTGCATACCCAATGAGCAGTTCTTC
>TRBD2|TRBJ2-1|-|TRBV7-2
CASSLPSGRNEQFF
TGTGCCAGCAGCTTACCTAGCGGGAGGAATGAGCAGTTCTTC
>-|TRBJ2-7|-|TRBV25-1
CASTSRRDGESYEQYF
TGTGCCAGCACTTCCCGGAGAGACGGAGAATCCTACGAGCAGTACTTC
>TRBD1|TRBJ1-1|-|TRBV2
CASRGTGGNTEAFF
TGTGCCAGCAGGGGGACAGGGGGGAACACTGAAGCTTTCTTT
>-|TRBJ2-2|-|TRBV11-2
CASRKRRATGELFF
TGTGCCAGCAGGAAGCGGAGGGCAACCGGGGAGCTGTTTTTT
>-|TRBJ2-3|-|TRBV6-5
CASSYEQASDTQYF
TGTGCCAGCAGTTACGAGCAGGCAAGCGATACGCAGTATTTT
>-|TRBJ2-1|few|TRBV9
CASSLTLGNEQFF
TGTGCCAGCTCTCTAACCCTCGGCAATGAGCAGTTCTTC
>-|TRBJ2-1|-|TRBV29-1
CSVAGEWGSYNEQFF
TGCAGCGTTGCGGGAGAGTGGGGCTCCTACAATGAGCAGTTCTTC
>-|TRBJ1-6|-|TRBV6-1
CASREPPLHF
TGTGCCAGCAGGGAGCCACCCCTCCACTTT
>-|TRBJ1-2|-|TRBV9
CASSVDGMKNYGYTF
TGTGCCAGCAGCGTAGACGGGATGAAAAACTATGGCTACACCTTC
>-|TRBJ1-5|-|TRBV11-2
CASTQDWNQPQHF
TGTGCCAGCACCCAAGACTGGAATCAGCCCCAGCATTTT
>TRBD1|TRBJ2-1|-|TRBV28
CASKQGSYNEQFF
TGTGCCTCTAAACAGGGGTCCTACAATGAGCAGTTCTTC
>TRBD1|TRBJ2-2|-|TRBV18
CASSRTGTGEITGELFF
TGTGCCAGCTCAAGAACCGGGACAGGGGAGATCACCGGGGAGCTGTTTTTT
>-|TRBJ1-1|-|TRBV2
CASSEQAGNTEAFF
TGTGCCAGCAGTGAACAGGCTGGGAACACTGAAGCTTTCTTT
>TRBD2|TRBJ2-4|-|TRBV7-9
CASSRTSGRARGNIQYF
TGTGCCAGCAGTCGGACTAGCGGGAGGGCCCGTGGAAACATTCAGTACTTC
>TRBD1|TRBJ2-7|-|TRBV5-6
CASSWGQGLYEQYF
TGTGCCAGCAGCTGGGGACAGGGACTTTACGAGCAGTACTTC
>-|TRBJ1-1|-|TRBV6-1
CASSEGRGVAWVAEAFF
TGTGCCAGCAGTGAAGGTCGGGGTGTGGCATGGGTGGCTGAAGCTTTCTTT
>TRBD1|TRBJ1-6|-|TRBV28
CASRLAGTGISPLHF
TGTGCCAGCAGACTTGCCGGGACAGGGATTTCACCCCTCCACTTT
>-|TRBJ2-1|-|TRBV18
CASSPGTTEQFF
TGTGCCAGCTCACCAGGGACAACCGAGCAGTTCTTC
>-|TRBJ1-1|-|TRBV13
CASSVTGNTEAFF
TGTGCCAGCAGCGTCACAGGGAACACTGAAGCTTTCTTT
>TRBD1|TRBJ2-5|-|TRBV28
CASSLSQGAQTQYF
TGTGCCAGCAGTTTAAGTCAGGGGGCACAGACCCAGTACTTC
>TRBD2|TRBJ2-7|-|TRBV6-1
CASRALGLAGDEQYF
TGTGCCAGCAGGGCGCTCGGACTAGCGGGAGACGAGCAGTACTTC
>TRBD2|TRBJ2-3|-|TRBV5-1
CASSLSKREFADTQYF
TGCGCCAGCAGCTTGTCAAAGCGGGAGTTCGCAGATACGCAGTATTTT
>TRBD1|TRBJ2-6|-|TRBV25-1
CASSGDRLHSGANVLTF
TGTGCCAGCAGTGGGGACAGGCTACACTCTGGGGCCAACGTCCTGACTTTC
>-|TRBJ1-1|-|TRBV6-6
CASSYSKAVNTEAFF
TGTGCCAGCAGTTACTCGAAGGCGGTGAACACTGAAGCTTTCTTT
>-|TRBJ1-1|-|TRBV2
CASSETIQVTEAFF
TGTGCCAGCAGTGAGACAATACAAGTAACTGAAGCTTTCTTT
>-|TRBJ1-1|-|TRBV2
CASSEVYTANTEAFF
TGTGCCAGCAGTGAGGTGTATACAGCGAACACTGAAGCTTTCTTT
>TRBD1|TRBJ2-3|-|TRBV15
CATVRDRGTDTQYF
TGTGCCACCGTCCGGGACAGGGGCACAGATACGCAGTATTTT
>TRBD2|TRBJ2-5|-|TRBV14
CASSQGYHSGSLETQYF
TGTGCCAGCAGCCAAGGGTATCACAGCGGGAGTCTGGAGACCCAGTACTTC
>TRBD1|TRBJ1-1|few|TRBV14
CASSRRTGGEAFF
TGTGCCAGCAGCCGGCGGACAGGTGGGGAAGCTTTCTTT
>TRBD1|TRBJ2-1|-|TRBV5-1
CASSLAMGQYYNEQFF
TGCGCCAGCAGCTTGGCCATGGGACAGTACTACAATGAGCAGTTCTTC
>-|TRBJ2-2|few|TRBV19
CASTIRGGDYTGELFF
TGTGCCAGTACCATTAGGGGGGGGGATTACACCGGGGAGCTGTTTTTT